These 8 T cell receptor beta chains originate from one sample sequenced in a study of technical replicates of blood from several donors. TCRdb's table, derived via immunoSEQ multiplex PCR, lists solely in-frame clones and lacks some. The repertoire holds tens of thousands of clones, about 96% seen once, with more than 0.15% in the top ten. Sequenced material: T cells isolated from PBMCs. The receptors here all came from a human donor in good health.

The chain uses TRBV18 and TRBJ2-2; D is perhaps TRBD1 (6 bases). The germline V gene has CDR1 KGHSH and CDR2 LQKENI. The CDR3 loop spans 16 amino acids. V was trimmed by 3 bases and J by 2 bases, leaving 13 bases between them. The CDR3 DNA is TGTGCCAGCTCACCTTACAGGGACCCCAACACCGGGGAGCTGTTTTTT. Translation: CASSPYRDPNTGELFF.

This chain joins TRBV19 and TRBJ1-5; tentative D call: TRBD1 (5 bases). V gave up 11 bases and J gave up 3 bases, with 23 bases separating them. The CDR3 length is 16 residues. The germline CDR1 and CDR2 sequences are LNHDA and SQIVND (reference sequence). CDR3 amino acids: CASSGTFQGLNQPQHF. CDR3 DNA sequence: TGTGCCTCCTCGGGTACCTTCCAGGGACTCAATCAGCCCCAGCATTTT.

The V and J genes are TRBV18 and TRBJ2-2; 7 bases line up with TRBD1. Germline-derived CDR1 and CDR2 are KGHSH and LQKENI. V trimming: 1 base; J trimming: 7 bases; junction bases outside the gene matches: 6. The CDR3 is 15 amino acids. The CDR3 here is CASSPQRQGHGELFF. The CDR3 nucleotides read TGTGCCAGCTCACCACAGAGACAGGGTCACGGGGAGCTGTTTTTT.

The chain carries TRBV11-1 and TRBJ2-3, with 11 bases lining up with TRBD1. CDR3 length: 17 amino acids. J gave up 3 bases and V 6 bases, and 11 bases lay outside the gene matches. The germline CDR1 and CDR2 sequences are SGHAT and FQDESV (reference sequence). CDR3 sequence: CASRPDSGQGVTDTQYF. The CDR3 coding sequence is TGTGCCAGCAGGCCTGACTCGGGACAGGGGGTGACAGATACGCAGTATTTT.

This sequence joins TRBV30 and TRBJ2-7; 11 bases map to TRBD2. Germline V gene sequence: CDR1 GTSNPN, CDR2 SVGIG (reference sequence). V lost 1 base and J lost 2; bases outside the gene matches: 13. The CDR3 is made up of 18 amino acids. The CDR3 sequence: CAWSELQLGTSGTYEQYF. As DNA, the CDR3 is TGTGCCTGGAGTGAATTACAATTGGGGACTAGCGGAACCTACGAGCAGTACTTC.

The rearrangement uses TRBV5-6 and TRBJ1-2; 7 nucleotides align to TRBD1. The CDR3 sequence is 17 residues long. Germline assignment: CDR1 SGHDT and CDR2 YYEEEE. Trimming at V came to 0 bases and at J to 5 bases, leaving 13 bases not matched to a gene. The chain's CDR3 is CASSLDWDRSLQYGYTF. The DNA of the CDR3 is TGTGCCAGCAGCTTGGACTGGGACAGAAGTCTACAGTATGGCTACACCTTC. The full variable domain, completed using reference TRBV5-6 and TRBJ1-2, is DAGVTQSPTHLIKTRGQQVTLRCSPKSGHDTVSWYQQALGQGPQFIFQYYEEEERQRGNFPDRFSGHQFPNYSSELNVNALLLGDSALYLCASSLDWDRSLQYGYTFGSGTRLTVV.

The chain employs TRBV7-9 and TRBJ2-2, with 8 bases identical to TRBD2. CDR1 is SEHNR and CDR2 is FQNEAQ in the germline V gene (reference sequence). The CDR3 contains 19 residues. V shed 2 bases, J shed 5 bases, and the junction held 16 bases outside the gene matches. The CDR3 nucleotides are TGTGCCAGCAGCTTAAGTTCAATCGGGGGGGCGAGAAAGACCGGGGAGCTGTTTTTT. The encoded protein is CASSLSSIGGARKTGELFF.

The genes are TRBV28 and TRBJ1-1; 7 bases map to TRBD1. This CDR3 has 16 amino acids. The V gene end was trimmed by 7 bases and the J gene end by 1 base; junction bases not matched to a gene: 12. CDR1 is MDHEN, CDR2 SYDVKM, per germline. CDR3 sequence (DNA): TGTGCCAGCACTTCTCCCTCCGGGACAGCGAACACTGAAGCTTTCTTT. Amino acids: CASTSPSGTANTEAFF.